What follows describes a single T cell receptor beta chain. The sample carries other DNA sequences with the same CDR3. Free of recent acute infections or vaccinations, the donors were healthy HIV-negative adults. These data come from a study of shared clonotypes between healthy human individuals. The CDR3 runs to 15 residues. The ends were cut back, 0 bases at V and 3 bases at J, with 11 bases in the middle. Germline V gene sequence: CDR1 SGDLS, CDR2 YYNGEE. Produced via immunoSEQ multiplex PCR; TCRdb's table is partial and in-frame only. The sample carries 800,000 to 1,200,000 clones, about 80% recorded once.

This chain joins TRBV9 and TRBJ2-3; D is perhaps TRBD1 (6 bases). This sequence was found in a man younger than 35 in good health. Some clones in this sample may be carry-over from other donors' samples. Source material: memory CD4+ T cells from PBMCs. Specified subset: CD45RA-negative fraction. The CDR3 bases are TGTGCCAGCAGCGTAGGCAGGGGATCAACAGATACGCAGTATTTT. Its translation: CASSVGRGSTDTQYF.